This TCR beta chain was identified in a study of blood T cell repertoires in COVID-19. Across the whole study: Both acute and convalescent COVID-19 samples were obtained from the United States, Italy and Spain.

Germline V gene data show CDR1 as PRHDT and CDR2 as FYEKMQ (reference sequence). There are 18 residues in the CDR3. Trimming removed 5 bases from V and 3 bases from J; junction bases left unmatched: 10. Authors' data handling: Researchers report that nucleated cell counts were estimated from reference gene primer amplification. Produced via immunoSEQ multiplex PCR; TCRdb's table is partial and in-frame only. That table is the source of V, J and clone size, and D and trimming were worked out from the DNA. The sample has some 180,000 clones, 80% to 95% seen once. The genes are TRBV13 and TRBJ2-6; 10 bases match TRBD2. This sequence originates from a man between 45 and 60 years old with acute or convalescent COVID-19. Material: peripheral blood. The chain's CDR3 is CASSPPPSGSSGANVLTF. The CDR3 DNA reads TGTGCCAGCAGCCCCCCGCCTAGCGGGAGTAGTGGGGCCAACGTCCTGACTTTC. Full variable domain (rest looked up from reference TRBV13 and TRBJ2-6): AAGVIQSPRHLIKEKRETATLKCYPIPRHDTVYWYQQGPGQDPQFLISFYEKMQSDKGSIPDRFSAQQFSDYHSELNMSSLELGDSALYFCASSPPPSGSSGANVLTFGAGSRLTVL.